This T cell receptor (beta chain) was documented in a study of Graves' ophthalmopathy and Graves' hyperthyroidism (dated by TCRdb to between 2018 and 2020). For the study in its entirety: Peripheral blood samples were taken at the time of initial diagnosis, before any treatment was given. To tell Graves' ophthalmopathy apart from Graves' hyperthyroidism, and to predict which patients would progress to ophthalmopathy, the study relied on TCR beta repertoire signatures. In total, around 130 blood samples were TCR-sequenced: 40 to 45 ophthalmopathy, approximately 75 hyperthyroidism and approximately 17 hyperthyroidism-to-ophthalmopathy patients. To explore V-J signatures that distinguish ophthalmopathy from hyperthyroidism, a discovery set of more than 90 patients was enrolled, made up of some 41 with ophthalmopathy and roughly 57 with stable hyperthyroidism. The independent validation cohort included 18 hyperthyroidism patients plus 17 patients who later progressed from hyperthyroidism to ophthalmopathy. In about six hyperthyroidism patients, the T-cell repertoire of thyroid tissue was compared with the T-cell repertoire of blood. After sampling, hyperthyroidism patients received methimazole starting at 30 mg daily, and ophthalmopathy patients received high-dose intravenous methylprednisolone. The investigation overall reported the following: Most expanded thyroid clonotypes with a frequency above 0.001 also appeared in blood, which suggests that blood repertoires may reflect the immune response in the thyroid. In cross-validation, the 13-signature model distinguished ophthalmopathy from stable hyperthyroidism with almost 90% sensitivity and approximately 81% specificity, and in the test set the corresponding values were roughly 80% and 76%. In validation, the model predicted ophthalmopathy progression with more than 70% sensitivity and around 72% specificity; roughly 12 predicted patients were CT-confirmed with GO in a median of around 6.5 months. No statistical method was used to predetermine the sample size, and group allocation was not hidden from the investigators.

This clonotype was seen at least ten times. The target of this receptor is not known. With a much larger clone just one base away, this may be a read error. For repertoire sequencing, TCR beta CDR3 regions were amplified from RNA transcripts. The first round of RT-PCR was done with HTBI primers and the Qiagen OneStep RT-PCR kit, and was followed by a second round of multiplex PCR, then size selection and purification. The libraries underwent paired-end sequencing with 100 bp reads on an Illumina HiSeq2000. As for the original processing: SOAPnuke was used for read processing, and reads with adapters, uncalled bases, a mean Phred below 15, or no exact constant-primer or identifier match were discarded. COPE v1.2.5 was used to merge the high-quality paired reads. Unique nucleotide sequences were defined as clonotypes and aligned to IMGT TRB V, D and J references using MiTCR v1.1. The analysis was limited to V-J combinations with a frequency above 0.0001, which together covered over 99% of the repertoires. For each V-J combination, a TCR clonal expansion and chaos score was defined as the ratio of F50 clonal expansion to chaos observed in the TCRdist matrix. Welch's t-statistics and random forest were used to narrow the features down to about a dozen V-J combinations, which were then fed into a naive Bayes classifier. The Morisita-Horn index was used to measure how similar the thyroid and blood repertoires were. Using fastp trimming at Q25 and MiXCR clonotype assembly, TCRdb reanalyzed the public sequencing data and kept in-frame beta chains. Entries that share a CDR3 protein sequence are merged under the most common genes and DNA. The V and J calls here are based on TCRdb, not the publication. Here the sample has 340,000 or so distinct CDR3 sequences; around a sixth occur a single time. About 12% of the sample comes from the top ten.

The CDR3 runs 13 residues from the cysteine to the phenylalanine. CDR3 DNA is the only sequence kept; it has 39 bases, read in frame from the first base. The V end loses 4 bases and the J end loses 7 bases, and a stretch of 14 bases separates them. CDR1 and CDR2 are drawn from the germline V gene: MNHEY, SVGAGI. Patients with ophthalmopathy had moderately to severely active disease, with a Clinical Activity Score of 3 or more, a NOSPECS grade of 4 or more, and a disease duration of less than 3 months. Patients were excluded if they had other autoimmune diseases, uncontrolled infections, pregnancy or lactation. Clinical symptoms, serum thyroxine, TRAb, thyroid ultrasound and orbital computed tomography formed the basis of the diagnosis. Using Ficoll-Paque density gradient centrifugation, PBMCs were isolated from less than 13 ml of fresh peripheral blood. Trizol reagent was used to extract the total RNA, and its quality was then checked on an Agilent 2100 Bioanalyzer.

Sequenced: peripheral blood. Recombination linked TRBV6-5 to TRBJ2-7; the D gene remains uncertain. This sequence was found in an adult man with Graves' ophthalmopathy. The CDR3 region reads CASSSPIPSEQYF. The nucleotide sequence is TGTGCCAGCAGTTCACCCATACCCTCAGAGCAGTACTTC.